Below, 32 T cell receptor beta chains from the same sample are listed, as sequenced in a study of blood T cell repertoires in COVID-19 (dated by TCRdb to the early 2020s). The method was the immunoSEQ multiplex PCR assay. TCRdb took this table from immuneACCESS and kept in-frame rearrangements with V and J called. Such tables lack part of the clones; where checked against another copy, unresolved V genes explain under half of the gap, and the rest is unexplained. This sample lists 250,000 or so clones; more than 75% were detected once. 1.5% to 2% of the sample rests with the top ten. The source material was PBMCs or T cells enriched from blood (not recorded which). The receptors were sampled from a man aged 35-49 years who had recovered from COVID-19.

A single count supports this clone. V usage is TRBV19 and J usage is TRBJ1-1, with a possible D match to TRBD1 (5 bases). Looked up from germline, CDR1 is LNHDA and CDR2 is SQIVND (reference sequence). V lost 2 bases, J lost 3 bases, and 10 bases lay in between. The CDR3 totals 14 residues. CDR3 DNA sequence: TGTGCCAGTAGTATACAGGGAAGTTACACTGAAGCTTTCTTT. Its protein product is CASSIQGSYTEAFF. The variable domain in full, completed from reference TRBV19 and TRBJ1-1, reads DGGITQSPKYLFRKEGQNVTLSCEQNLNHDAMYWYRQDPGQGLRLIYYSQIVNDFQKGDIAEGYSVSREKKESFPLTVTSAQKNPTAFYLCASSIQGSYTEAFFGQGTRLTVV.

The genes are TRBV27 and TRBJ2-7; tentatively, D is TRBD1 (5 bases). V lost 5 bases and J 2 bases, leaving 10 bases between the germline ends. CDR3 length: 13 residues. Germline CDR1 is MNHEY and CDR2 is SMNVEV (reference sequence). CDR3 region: CASSQGHPYEQYF. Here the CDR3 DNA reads TGTGCCAGCAGTCAAGGACACCCCTACGAGCAGTACTTC.

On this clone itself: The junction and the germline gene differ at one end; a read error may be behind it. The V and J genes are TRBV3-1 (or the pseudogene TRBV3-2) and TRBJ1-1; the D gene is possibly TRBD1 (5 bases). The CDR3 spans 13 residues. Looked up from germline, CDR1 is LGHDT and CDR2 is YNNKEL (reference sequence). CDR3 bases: TGTGCCAGCAGGCAAGGGGAGGGCGCTGAAGCTTTCTTT. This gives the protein CASRQGEGAEAFF.

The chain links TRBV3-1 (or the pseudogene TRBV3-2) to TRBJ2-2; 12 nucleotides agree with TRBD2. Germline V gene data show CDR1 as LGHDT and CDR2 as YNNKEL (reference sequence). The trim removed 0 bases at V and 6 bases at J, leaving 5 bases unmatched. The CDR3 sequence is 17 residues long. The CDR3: CASSQERLAGVPGELFF. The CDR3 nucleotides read TGTGCCAGCAGCCAAGAAAGACTAGCGGGAGTCCCCGGGGAGCTGTTTTTT.

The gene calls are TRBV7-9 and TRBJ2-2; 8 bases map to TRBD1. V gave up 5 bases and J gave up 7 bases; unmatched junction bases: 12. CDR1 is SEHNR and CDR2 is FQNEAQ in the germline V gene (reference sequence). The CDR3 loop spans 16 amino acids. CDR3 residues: CASSPESGGAGGELFF. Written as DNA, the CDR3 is TGTGCCAGCAGCCCTGAATCAGGGGGCGCGGGCGGGGAGCTGTTTTTT.

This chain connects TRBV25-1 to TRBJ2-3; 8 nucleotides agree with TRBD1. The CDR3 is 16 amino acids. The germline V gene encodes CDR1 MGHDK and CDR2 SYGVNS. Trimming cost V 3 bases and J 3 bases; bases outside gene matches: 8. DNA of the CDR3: TGTGCCAGCAGTGACCTCTGGACAGGGAGGACAGATACGCAGTATTTT. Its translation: CASSDLWTGRTDTQYF.

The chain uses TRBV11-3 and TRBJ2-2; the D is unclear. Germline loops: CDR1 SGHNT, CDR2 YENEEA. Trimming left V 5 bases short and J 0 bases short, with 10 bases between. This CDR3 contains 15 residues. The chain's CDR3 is CASSPQASNTGELFF. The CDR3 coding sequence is TGTGCCAGCAGCCCCCAGGCCTCGAACACCGGGGAGCTGTTTTTT.

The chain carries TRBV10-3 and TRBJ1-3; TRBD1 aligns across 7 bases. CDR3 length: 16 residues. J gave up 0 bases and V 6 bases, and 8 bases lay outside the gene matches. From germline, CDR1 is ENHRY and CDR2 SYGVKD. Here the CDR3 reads CAIRPGQDHSGNTIYF. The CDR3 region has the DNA TGTGCCATCAGACCCGGACAGGACCACTCTGGAAACACCATATATTTT.

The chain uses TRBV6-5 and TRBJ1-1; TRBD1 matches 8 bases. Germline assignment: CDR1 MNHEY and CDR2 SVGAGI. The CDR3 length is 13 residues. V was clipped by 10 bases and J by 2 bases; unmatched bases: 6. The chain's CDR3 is CAIDRGGNTEAFF. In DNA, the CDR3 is TGTGCCATAGACAGGGGCGGAAACACTGAAGCTTTCTTT.

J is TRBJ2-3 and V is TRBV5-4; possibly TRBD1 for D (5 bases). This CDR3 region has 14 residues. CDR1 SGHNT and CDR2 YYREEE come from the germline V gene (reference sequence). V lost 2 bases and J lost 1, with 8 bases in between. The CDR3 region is CASSFVRGTDTQYF. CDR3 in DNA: TGTGCCAGCAGCTTTGTCAGGGGCACAGATACGCAGTATTTT.

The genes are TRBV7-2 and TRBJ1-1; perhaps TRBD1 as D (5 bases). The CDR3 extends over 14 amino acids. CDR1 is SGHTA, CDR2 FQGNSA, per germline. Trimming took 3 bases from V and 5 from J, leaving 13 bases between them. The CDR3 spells CASSFSQGNTEAFF. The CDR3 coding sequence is TGTGCCAGCAGCTTTTCCCAGGGTAATACTGAAGCTTTCTTT.

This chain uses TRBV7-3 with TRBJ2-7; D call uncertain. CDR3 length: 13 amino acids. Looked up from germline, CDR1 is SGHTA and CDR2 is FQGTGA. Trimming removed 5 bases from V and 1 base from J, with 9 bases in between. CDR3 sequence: CASSPDGSYEQYF. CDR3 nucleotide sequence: TGTGCCAGCAGCCCCGACGGGTCCTACGAGCAGTACTTC.

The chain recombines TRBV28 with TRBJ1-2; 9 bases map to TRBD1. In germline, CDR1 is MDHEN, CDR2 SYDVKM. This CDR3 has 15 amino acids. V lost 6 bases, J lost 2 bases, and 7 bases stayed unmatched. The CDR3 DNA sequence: TGTGCCAGCAGACTCGACAGGGGGGGGAACTATGGCTACACCTTC. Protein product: CASRLDRGGNYGYTF.

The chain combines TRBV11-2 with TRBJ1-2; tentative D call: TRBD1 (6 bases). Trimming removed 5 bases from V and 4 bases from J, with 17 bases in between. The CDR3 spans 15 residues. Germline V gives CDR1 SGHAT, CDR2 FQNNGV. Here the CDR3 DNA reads TGTGCCAGCAGCCCGATCAGGGGTGGCTTCTATGGCTACACCTTC. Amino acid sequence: CASSPIRGGFYGYTF.

For the CDR3, the DNA is TGTGCCATTAAACTCCAGGGTAGCAATCAGCCCCAGCATTTT. It encodes CAIKLQGSNQPQHF. This chain uses TRBV28 with TRBJ1-5, with D maybe TRBD1 (5 bases). This CDR3 comprises 14 residues. Trimming shortened V by 10 bases and J by 0 bases, and 13 bases separated the two germline ends. Germline V lookup: CDR1 MDHEN, CDR2 SYDVKM.

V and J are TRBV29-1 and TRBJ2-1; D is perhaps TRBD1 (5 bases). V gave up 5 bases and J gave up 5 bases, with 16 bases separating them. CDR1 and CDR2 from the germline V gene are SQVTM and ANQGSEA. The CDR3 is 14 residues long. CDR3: CSVFRVGEHNEQFF. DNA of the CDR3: TGCAGCGTTTTCAGGGTAGGGGAACACAATGAGCAGTTCTTC.

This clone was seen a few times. Written as DNA, the CDR3 is TGTGCCAGCTCATACCGGACAGGGGGCAACTCCTACAATGAGCAGTTCTTC. Translating gives CASSYRTGGNSYNEQFF. The gene calls are TRBV18 and TRBJ2-1; TRBD1 agrees at 11 bases. J gave up 0 bases and V 5 bases, and 6 bases lay outside the gene matches. The germline V gene has CDR1 KGHSH and CDR2 LQKENI. This CDR3 spans 17 amino acids.

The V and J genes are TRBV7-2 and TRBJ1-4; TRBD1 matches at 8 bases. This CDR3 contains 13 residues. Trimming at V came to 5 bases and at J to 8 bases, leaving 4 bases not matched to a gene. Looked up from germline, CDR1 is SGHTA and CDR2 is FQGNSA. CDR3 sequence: CASSQDRVEKLFF. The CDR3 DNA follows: TGTGCCAGCAGCCAGGACAGGGTAGAAAAACTGTTTTTT.

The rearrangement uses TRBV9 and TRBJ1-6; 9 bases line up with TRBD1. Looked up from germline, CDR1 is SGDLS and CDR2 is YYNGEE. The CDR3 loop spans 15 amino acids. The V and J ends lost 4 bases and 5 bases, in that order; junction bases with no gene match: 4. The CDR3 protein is CASSWDRADNSPLHF. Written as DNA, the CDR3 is TGTGCCAGCAGCTGGGACAGGGCTGATAATTCACCCCTCCACTTT.

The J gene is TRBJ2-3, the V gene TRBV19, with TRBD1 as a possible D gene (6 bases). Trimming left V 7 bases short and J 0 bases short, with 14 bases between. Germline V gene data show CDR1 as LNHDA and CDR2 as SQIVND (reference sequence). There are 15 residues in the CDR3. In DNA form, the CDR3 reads TGTGCCAGTAAAGGGGACACTTCTAGCACAGATACGCAGTATTTT. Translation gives CASKGDTSSTDTQYF. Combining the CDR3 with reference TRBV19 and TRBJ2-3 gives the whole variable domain DGGITQSPKYLFRKEGQNVTLSCEQNLNHDAMYWYRQDPGQGLRLIYYSQIVNDFQKGDIAEGYSVSREKKESFPLTVTSAQKNPTAFYLCASKGDTSSTDTQYFGPGTRLTVL.

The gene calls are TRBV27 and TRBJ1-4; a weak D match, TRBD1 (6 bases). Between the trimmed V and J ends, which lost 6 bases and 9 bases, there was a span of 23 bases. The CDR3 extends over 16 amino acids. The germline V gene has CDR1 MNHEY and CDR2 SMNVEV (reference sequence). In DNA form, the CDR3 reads TGTGCCAGCAGCCCGGGACACGGGGGGGGCGAGCAAAAACTGTTTTTT. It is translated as CASSPGHGGGEQKLFF.

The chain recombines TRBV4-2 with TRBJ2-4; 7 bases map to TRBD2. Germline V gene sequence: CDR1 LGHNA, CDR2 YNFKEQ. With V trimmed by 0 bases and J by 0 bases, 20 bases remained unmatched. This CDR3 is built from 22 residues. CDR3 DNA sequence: TGTGCCAGCAGCCAAGATCAGCTTAGCGGGTTCCCGGCCGAAATAGCCAAAAACATTCAGTACTTC. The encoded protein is CASSQDQLSGFPAEIAKNIQYF.

The CDR3 here is CASSLSGTGATNRETQYF. DNA for the CDR3: TGTGCCAGCAGTCTCTCCGGGACAGGGGCCACAAATCGAGAGACCCAGTACTTC. The chain carries TRBV28 and TRBJ2-5; TRBD1 matches at 10 bases. The CDR3 sequence is 18 residues long. J gave up 4 bases and V 5 bases, and 16 bases lay outside the gene matches. Germline V gene data show CDR1 as MDHEN and CDR2 as SYDVKM. Complete variable domain (other parts from reference TRBV28 and TRBJ2-5): DVKVTQSSRYLVKRTGEKVFLECVQDMDHENMFWYRQDPGLGLRLIYFSYDVKMKEKGDIPEGYSVSREKKERFSLILESASTNQTSMYLCASSLSGTGATNRETQYFGPGTRLLVL.

CDR3 coding DNA: TGTGCCAGCAGTTATCAGGCAGGGGATGGCTACACCTTC. The encoded protein is CASSYQAGDGYTF. This sequence joins TRBV6-6 and TRBJ1-2; TRBD1 is a possible D gene (6 bases). The CDR3 contains 13 residues. Looked up from germline, CDR1 is MNHNY and CDR2 is SVGAGI (reference sequence). V was shortened by 3 bases and J by 6 bases, with 11 bases between the two germline ends.

The CDR3 region has the DNA TGTGCCATCAGTGAGCCAAGGACAGCAAGCTCCTACGAGCAGTACTTC. It yields the protein CAISEPRTASSYEQYF. V usage is TRBV10-3 and J usage is TRBJ2-7, with D maybe TRBD1 (6 bases). Looked up from germline, CDR1 is ENHRY and CDR2 is SYGVKD. Trimming left V 2 bases short and J 0 bases short, with 14 bases between. The CDR3 extends over 16 amino acids.

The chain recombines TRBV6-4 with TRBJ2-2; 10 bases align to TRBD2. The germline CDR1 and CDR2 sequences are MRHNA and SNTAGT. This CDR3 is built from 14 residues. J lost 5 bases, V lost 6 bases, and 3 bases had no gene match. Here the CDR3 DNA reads TGTGCCAGCAGGATAGCGGGAGGTACCGGGGAGCTGTTTTTT. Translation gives CASRIAGGTGELFF.

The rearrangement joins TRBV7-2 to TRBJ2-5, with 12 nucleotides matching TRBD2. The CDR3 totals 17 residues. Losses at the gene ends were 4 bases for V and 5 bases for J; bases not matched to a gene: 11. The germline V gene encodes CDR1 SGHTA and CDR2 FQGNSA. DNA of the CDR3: TGTGCCAGCAGCTGGCCGACTAGCGGGGGCCGAAAGGAGACCCAGTACTTC. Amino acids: CASSWPTSGGRKETQYF. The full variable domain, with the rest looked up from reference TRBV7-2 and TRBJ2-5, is GAGVSQSPSNKVTEKGKDVELRCDPISGHTALYWYRQSLGQGLEFLIYFQGNSAPDKSGLPSDRFSAERTGGSVSTLTIQRTQQEDSAVYLCASSWPTSGGRKETQYFGPGTRLLVL.

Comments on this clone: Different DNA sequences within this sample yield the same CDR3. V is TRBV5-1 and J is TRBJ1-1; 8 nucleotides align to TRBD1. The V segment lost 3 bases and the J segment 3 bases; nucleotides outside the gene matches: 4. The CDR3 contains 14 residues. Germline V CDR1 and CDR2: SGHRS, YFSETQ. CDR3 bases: TGCGCCAGCAGCTCAGGGACAGGCGACACTGAAGCTTTCTTT. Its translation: CASSSGTGDTEAFF.

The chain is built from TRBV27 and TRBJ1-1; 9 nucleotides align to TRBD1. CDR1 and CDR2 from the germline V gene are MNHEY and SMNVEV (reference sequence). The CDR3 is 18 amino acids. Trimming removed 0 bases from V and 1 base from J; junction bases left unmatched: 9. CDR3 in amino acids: CASSLSGDRAFANTEAFF. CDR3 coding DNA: TGTGCCAGCAGTTTATCGGGGGACAGGGCATTCGCGAACACTGAAGCTTTCTTT.

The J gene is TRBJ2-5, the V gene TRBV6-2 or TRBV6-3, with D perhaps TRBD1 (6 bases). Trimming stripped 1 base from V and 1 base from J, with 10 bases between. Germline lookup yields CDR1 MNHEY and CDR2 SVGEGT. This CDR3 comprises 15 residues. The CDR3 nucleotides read TGTGCCAGCAGTTACTTGCGGACAGTCCAAGAGACCCAGTACTTC. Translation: CASSYLRTVQETQYF.

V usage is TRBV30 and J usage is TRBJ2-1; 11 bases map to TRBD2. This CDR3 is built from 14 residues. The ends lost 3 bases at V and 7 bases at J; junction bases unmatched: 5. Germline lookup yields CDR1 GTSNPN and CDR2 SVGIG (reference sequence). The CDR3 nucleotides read TGTGCCTGGAGACTAGCGGGAGCTATGAATGAGCAGTTCTTC. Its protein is CAWRLAGAMNEQFF.

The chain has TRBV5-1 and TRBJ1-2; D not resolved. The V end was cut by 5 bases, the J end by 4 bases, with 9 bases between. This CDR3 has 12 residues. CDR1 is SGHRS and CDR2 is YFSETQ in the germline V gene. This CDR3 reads CASSLGSYGYTF. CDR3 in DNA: TGCGCCAGCAGTCTAGGCAGCTATGGCTACACCTTC.